A single T cell receptor beta chain is shown here with its context. A read error may account for a junction end that differs from germline. The method was immunoSEQ multiplex PCR; TCRdb's version includes in-frame clones alone and lacks a portion of them. The table shows millions of clones, with more than 85% occurring only once. CDR1 and CDR2 from the germline V gene are SGHTA and FQGNSA. This CDR3 spans 15 amino acids. The split of CD4+ cells yielded CD45RA+ naive and CD45RA-negative memory subsets. This sample was taken from a study of shared clonotypes between healthy human individuals. Study-wide context: Per donor, CD8 memory used one plate, CD8 naive used two, CD4 memory used three and CD4 naive used three.

The gene calls are TRBV7-2 and TRBJ1-4, with TRBD1 matching over 7 bases. Material for sequencing was naive CD4+ T cells from PBMCs. Specified subset: CD45RA+ positively selected. The origin of this receptor is a man aged 18 to 29 in good health. Some clones in this sample may be carry-over from other donors' samples. The CDR3 region is CASSFRQGFNEKLFF. Written as DNA, the CDR3 is TGTGCCAGCAGCTTCAGACAGGGCTTTAATGAAAAGCTGTTTTTT.